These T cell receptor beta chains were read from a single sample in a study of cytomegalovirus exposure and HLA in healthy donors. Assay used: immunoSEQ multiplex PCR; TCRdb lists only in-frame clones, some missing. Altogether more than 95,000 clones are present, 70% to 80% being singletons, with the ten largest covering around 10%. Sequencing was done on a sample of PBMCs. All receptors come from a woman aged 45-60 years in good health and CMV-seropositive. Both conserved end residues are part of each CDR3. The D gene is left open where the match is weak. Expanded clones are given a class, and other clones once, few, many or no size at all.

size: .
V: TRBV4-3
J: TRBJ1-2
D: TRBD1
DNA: TGCGCCAGCAGCCAGATAGGACAGGGAGATAACTATGGCTACACCTTC
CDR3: CASSQIGQGDNYGYTF

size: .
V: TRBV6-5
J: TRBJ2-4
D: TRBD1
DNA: TGTGCCAGCAGACGTGACAGGGGGGAGGTTCAGTACTTC
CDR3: CASRRDRGEVQYF

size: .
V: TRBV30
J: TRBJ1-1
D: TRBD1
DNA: TGTGCCTGGAGCGGACAGGGGGGAGGAAAGGCTTTCTTT
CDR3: CAWSGQGGGKAFF

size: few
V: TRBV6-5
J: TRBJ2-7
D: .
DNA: TGTGCCAGCAGCTCCACAGGGACCGAGCAGTACTTC
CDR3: CASSSTGTEQYF

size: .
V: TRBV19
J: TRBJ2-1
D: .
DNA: TGTGCCAGTAGTACCGGGGGTGGTGGGGTGGGGGAGCAGTTCTTC
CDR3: CASSTGGGGVGEQFF

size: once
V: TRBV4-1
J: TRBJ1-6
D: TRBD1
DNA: TGCGCCAGCAGCCGCCGGACAGGGGGTACCTCATGGGATTCACCCCTCCACTTT
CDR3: CASSRRTGGTSWDSPLHF

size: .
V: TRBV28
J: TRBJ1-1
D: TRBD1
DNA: TGTGCCAGCAGGTCCGGGACAGGGGGGGCCACTGAAGCTTTCTTT
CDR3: CASRSGTGGATEAFF

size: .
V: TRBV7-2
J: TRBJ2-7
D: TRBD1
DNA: TGTGCCAGCAGGTACGACAGGGGGTCCCCCTCCTACGAGCAGTACTTC
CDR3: CASRYDRGSPSYEQYF

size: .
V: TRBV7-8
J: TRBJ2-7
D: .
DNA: TGTGCCAGCAGCTTTAGCTCTCACAGGGAGCTGGGGGAGCAGTACTTC
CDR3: CASSFSSHRELGEQYF

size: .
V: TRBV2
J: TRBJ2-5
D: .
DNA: TGTGCCAGCAGAGCAGGGGCGGAGACCCAGTACTTC
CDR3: CASRAGAETQYF

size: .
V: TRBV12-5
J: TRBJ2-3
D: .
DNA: TGTGCTAGTGGTTTGGTACTGGTTGGAGGGCCAGATACGCAGTATTTT
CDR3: CASGLVLVGGPDTQYF

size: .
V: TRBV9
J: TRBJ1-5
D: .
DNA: TGTGCCAGCAGCGTAGCCGGGGAATTCAATCAGCCCCAGCATTTT
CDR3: CASSVAGEFNQPQHF

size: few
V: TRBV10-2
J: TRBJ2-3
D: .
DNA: TGCGCCTTAACGGGGGGCCGGAACACAGATACGCAGTATTTT
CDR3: CALTGGRNTDTQYF

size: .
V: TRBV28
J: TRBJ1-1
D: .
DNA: TGTGCCAGCTCCCTTGAAGGGGGTAGCACTGAAGCTTTCTTT
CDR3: CASSLEGGSTEAFF

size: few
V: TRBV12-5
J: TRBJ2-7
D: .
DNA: TGTGCTAGTGGTTTGAGCACCCTCGCGGGCGAGCAGTACTTC
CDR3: CASGLSTLAGEQYF

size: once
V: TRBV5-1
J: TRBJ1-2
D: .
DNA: TGCGCCAGCAGCCTGACAGCTGCTAACTATGGCTACACCTTC
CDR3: CASSLTAANYGYTF

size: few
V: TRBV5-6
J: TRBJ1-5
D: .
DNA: TGTGCCAGCAGCTTAACCGGGACACCCGATCAGCCCCAGCATTTT
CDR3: CASSLTGTPDQPQHF

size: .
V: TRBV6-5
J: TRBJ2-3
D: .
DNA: TGTGCCAGCATCGAGTCTAGCACAGATACGCAGTATTTT
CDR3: CASIESSTDTQYF

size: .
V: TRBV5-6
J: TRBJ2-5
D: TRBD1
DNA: TGTGCCAGCAGCTCCAGGGGGCATGCTAAAGAGACCCAGTACTTC
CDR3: CASSSRGHAKETQYF

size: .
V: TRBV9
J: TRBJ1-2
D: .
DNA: TGTGCCAGCACCGATCCCCAGGGTTGCTACACCTTC
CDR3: CASTDPQGCYTF

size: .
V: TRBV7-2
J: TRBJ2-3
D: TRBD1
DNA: TGTGCCAGCAGCAAACAGGGGGCGCCGACAGATACGCAGTATTTT
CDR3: CASSKQGAPTDTQYF

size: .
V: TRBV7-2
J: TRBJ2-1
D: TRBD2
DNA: TGTGCCAGCAGCCACCGGGAGGGGGGCTACAATGAGCAGTTCTTC
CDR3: CASSHREGGYNEQFF

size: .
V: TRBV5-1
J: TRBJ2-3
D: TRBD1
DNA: TGCGCCAGCAGCTTGGGGACAGGGGGGACAGATACGCAGTATTTT
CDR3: CASSLGTGGTDTQYF

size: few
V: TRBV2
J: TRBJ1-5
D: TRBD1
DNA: TGTGCCAGCACCGACCGACAGGGGAATCAGCCCCAGCATTTT
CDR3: CASTDRQGNQPQHF

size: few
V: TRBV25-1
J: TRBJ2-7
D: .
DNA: TGTGCCAGCAGTGGACAAACAGGAAGGACCGAGCAGTACTTC
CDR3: CASSGQTGRTEQYF

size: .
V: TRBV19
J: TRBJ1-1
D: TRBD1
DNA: TGTGCCAGTAGTATATGGGACAGGGAAGCTTTCTTT
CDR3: CASSIWDREAFF

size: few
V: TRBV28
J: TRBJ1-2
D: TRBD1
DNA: TGTGCCAGCAGTATAACCGGGACAGGGTATTCAGACTATGGCTACACCTTC
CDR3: CASSITGTGYSDYGYTF

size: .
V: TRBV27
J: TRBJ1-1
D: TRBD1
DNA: TGTGCCAGCAAAAGGGGCCAGACAGGGTCGATCAACACTGAAGCTTTCTTT
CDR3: CASKRGQTGSINTEAFF

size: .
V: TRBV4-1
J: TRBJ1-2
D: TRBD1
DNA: TGCGCCAGCAGCCAAGATCGATTGGCGGGACAGGGAACAAGTGGCTACACCTTC
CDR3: CASSQDRLAGQGTSGYTF

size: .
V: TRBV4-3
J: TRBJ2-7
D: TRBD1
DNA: TGCGCCAGCTCGCTACAGGGGGATTCCTACGAGCAGTACTTC
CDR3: CASSLQGDSYEQYF

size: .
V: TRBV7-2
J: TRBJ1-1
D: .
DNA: TGTGCCAGCAGCTTACAGAACACTGAAGCTTTCTTT
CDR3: CASSLQNTEAFF

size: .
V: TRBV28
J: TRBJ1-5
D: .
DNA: TGTGCCAGCAGGCAGGGCTATAGCAATCAGCCCCAGCATTTT
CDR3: CASRQGYSNQPQHF

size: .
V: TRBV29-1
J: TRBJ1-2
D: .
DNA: TGCAGCGCTGAGTGGGGCGGAGGCTACACCTTC
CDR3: CSAEWGGGYTF

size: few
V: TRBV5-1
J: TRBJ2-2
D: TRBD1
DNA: TGCGCCAGCAGCTCCCCCCCGGGACAGGGGACTAACACCGGGGAGCTGTTTTTT
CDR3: CASSSPPGQGTNTGELFF

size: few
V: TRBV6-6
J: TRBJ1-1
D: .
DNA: TGTGCCAGCAGTGAGGGCCTTCGTGAAGCTTTCTTT
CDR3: CASSEGLREAFF

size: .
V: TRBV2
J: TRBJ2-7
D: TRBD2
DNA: TGTGCCAGCACCCTCGGTGGCGGGAGTTCCTACGAGCAGTACTTC
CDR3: CASTLGGGSSYEQYF

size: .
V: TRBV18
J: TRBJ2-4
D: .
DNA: TGTGCCAGCTCACCAGTGGGACAAGACATTCAGTACTTC
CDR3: CASSPVGQDIQYF

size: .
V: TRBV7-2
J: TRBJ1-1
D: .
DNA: TGTGCCAGCAGCTTAGTCGGTCTAGGGGTCATGAACACTGAAGCTTTCTTT
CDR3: CASSLVGLGVMNTEAFF

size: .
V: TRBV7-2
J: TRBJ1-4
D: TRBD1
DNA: TGTGCCAGCAGCTCAATCAAGGGGGCGCCAGGTGAAAAACTGTTTTTT
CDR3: CASSSIKGAPGEKLFF

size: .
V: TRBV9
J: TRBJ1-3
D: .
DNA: TGTGCCAGCAGCACAAGGGAGAGGGCCGGTGGAAACACCATATATTTT
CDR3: CASSTRERAGGNTIYF

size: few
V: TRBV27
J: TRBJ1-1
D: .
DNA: TGTGCCAGCAGTTTATCCCGGGGAAACACTGAAGCTTTCTTT
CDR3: CASSLSRGNTEAFF